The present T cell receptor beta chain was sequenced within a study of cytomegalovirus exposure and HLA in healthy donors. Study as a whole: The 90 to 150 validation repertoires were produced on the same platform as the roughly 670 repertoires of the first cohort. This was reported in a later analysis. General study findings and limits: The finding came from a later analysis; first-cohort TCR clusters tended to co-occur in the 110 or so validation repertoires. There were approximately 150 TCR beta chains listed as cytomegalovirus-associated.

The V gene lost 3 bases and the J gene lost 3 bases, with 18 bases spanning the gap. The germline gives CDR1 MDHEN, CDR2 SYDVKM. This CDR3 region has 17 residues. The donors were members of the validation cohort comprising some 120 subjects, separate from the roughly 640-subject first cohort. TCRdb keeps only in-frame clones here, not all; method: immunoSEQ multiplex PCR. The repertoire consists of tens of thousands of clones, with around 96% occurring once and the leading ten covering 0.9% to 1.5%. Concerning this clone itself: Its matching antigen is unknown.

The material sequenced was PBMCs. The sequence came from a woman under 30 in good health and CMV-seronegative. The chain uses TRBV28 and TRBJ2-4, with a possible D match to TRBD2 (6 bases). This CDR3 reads CASSFVGKVEGKNIQYF. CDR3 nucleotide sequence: TGTGCCAGCAGTTTCGTGGGAAAAGTGGAGGGCAAAAACATTCAGTACTTC.